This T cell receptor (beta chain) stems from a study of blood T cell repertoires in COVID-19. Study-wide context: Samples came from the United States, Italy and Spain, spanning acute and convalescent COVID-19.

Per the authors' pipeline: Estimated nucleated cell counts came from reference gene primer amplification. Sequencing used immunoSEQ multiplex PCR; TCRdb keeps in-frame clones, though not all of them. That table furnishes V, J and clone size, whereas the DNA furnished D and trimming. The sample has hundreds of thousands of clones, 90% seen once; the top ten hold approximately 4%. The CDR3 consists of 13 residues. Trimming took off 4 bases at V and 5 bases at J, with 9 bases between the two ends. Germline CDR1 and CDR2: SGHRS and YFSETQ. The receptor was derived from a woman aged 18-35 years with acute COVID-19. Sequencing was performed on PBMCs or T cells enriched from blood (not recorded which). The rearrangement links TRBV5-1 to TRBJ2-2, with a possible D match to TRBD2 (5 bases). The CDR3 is CASSLGETGELFF. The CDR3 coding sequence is TGCGCCAGCAGCCTTGGGGAGACCGGGGAGCTGTTTTTT. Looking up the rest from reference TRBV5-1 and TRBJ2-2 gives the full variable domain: KAGVTQTPRYLIKTRGQQVTLSCSPISGHRSVSWYQQTPGQGLQFLFEYFSETQRNKGNFPGRFSGRQFSNSRSEMNVSTLELGDSALYLCASSLGETGELFFGEGSRLTVL.